This T cell receptor beta chain emerged from a study of a mutant IDH1 vaccine in newly diagnosed glioma. The wider study: Most patients had received both radiotherapy and temozolomide, the prior options being radiotherapy, temozolomide, or both.

Trimming at V came to 5 bases and at J to 0 bases, leaving 7 bases not matched to a gene. Per germline, CDR1 MNHEY and CDR2 SMNVEV (reference sequence). The CDR3 consists of 16 residues. Time point here: week 35, safety follow-up. Alongside topical imiquimod, each dose of vaccine comprised 300 ug of mutant IDH1 20-mer peptide. With respect to this clone: Its specificity is not known. The identical CDR3 is also encoded by other nucleotide sequences in the sample.

Repertoires were generated with immunoSEQ multiplex PCR, while TCRdb's copy carries only in-frame clones and drops some. The sample carries some 30,000 clones, approximately 78% recorded once. The rearrangement links TRBV27 to TRBJ1-5, with TRBD1 matching 7 bases. Sequenced material: PBMCs, taken from a glioma patient whose treatment included an IDH1 peptide vaccine. The sequence was collected from a woman in her 40s with glioma. CDR3 sequence: CASSPSQGDSNQPQHF. DNA for the CDR3: TGTGCCAGCAGTCCCTCTCAGGGGGATAGCAATCAGCCCCAGCATTTT.